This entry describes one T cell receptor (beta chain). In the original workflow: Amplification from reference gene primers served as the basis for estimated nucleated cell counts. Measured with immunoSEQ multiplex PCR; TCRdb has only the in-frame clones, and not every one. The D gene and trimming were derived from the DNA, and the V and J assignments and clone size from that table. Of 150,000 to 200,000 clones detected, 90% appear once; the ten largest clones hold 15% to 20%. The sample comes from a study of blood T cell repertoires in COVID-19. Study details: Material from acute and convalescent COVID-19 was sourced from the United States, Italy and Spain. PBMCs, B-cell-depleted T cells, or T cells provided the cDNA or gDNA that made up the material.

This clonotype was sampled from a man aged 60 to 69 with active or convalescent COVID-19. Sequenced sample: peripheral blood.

CDR3: CSVTAFSNTEAFF. CDR3 nucleotides: TGCAGCGTGACAGCCTTCTCGAACACTGAAGCTTTCTTT. The chain links TRBV29-1 to TRBJ1-1; D perhaps matches TRBD1 (5 bases). The CDR3 spans 13 residues. Germline V gene lookup returns CDR1 SQVTM and CDR2 ANQGSEA. Trimming removed 6 bases at V and 1 base at J, with 12 bases between.